The 22 T cell receptor beta chains below come from one sample, sequenced in a study of blood T cell repertoires in COVID-19. TCRdb's copy holds only in-frame clones and misses some; the assay was immunoSEQ multiplex PCR. The sample lists some 73,000 clones, about 89% occurring once. The specimen sequenced was peripheral blood. These receptors were taken from a woman aged 60-75 years with acute or convalescent COVID-19.

V is TRBV24-1 and J is TRBJ2-5, with 9 positions matching TRBD1. V lost 2 bases and J lost 5; bases outside the gene matches: 5. CDR1 KGHDR and CDR2 SFDVKD come from the germline V gene. The CDR3 is 15 residues long. The CDR3 DNA sequence: TGTGCCACCAGTGATTCCGCCGGGACAGGGGAGACCCAGTACTTC. It translates to CATSDSAGTGETQYF.

The chain has TRBV3-1 (or the pseudogene TRBV3-2) and TRBJ2-3, with 12 nucleotides matching TRBD2. This CDR3 contains 15 residues. The germline CDR1 and CDR2 sequences are LGHDT and YNNKEL (reference sequence). The trim removed 5 bases at V and 4 bases at J, leaving 4 bases unmatched. CDR3: CASSIRTSGADTQYF. The CDR3 region has the DNA TGTGCCAGCAGCATCCGGACTAGCGGGGCAGATACGCAGTATTTT.

The V gene is TRBV7-9, the J gene TRBJ1-1; D perhaps matches TRBD1 (6 bases). Germline V gene lookup returns CDR1 SEHNR and CDR2 FQNEAQ (reference sequence). This CDR3 has 14 residues. Between the trimmed V and J ends, which lost 5 bases and 7 bases, there was a span of 17 bases. CDR3 residues: CASSPPRGWGEAFF. The CDR3 DNA reads TGTGCCAGCAGCCCACCCAGGGGTTGGGGTGAAGCTTTCTTT.

The DNA of the CDR3 is TGCAGCGCCACACAGGGGAGGAACACTGAAGCTTTCTTT. This gives the protein CSATQGRNTEAFF. This chain uses TRBV29-1 with TRBJ1-1, with 7 positions matching TRBD1. Per the germline V gene, CDR1 is SQVTM and CDR2 is ANQGSEA. The CDR3 covers 13 residues. The V segment lost 7 bases and the J segment 1 base; nucleotides outside the gene matches: 6. The full variable domain, rest sourced from reference TRBV29-1 and TRBJ1-1, is SAVISQKPSRDICQRGTSLTIQCQVDSQVTMMFWYRQQPGQSLTLIATANQGSEATYESGFVIDKFPISRPNLTFSTLTVSNMSPEDSSIYLCSATQGRNTEAFFGQGTRLTVV.

This sequence joins TRBV5-1 and TRBJ2-3; TRBD2 might be the D (6 bases). The CDR3 length is 14 residues. Between the trimmed V and J ends, which lost 2 bases and 6 bases, there was a span of 13 bases. In germline, CDR1 is SGHRS, CDR2 YFSETQ. Written as DNA, the CDR3 is TGCGCCAGCAGCTTAATGTCGGGAGCTGATACGCAGTATTTT. This codes for CASSLMSGADTQYF.

This clone was counted once. Here the CDR3 reads CASSLDRGDEQYF. The CDR3 nucleotides read TGTGCCAGCAGCTTAGACAGGGGGGACGAGCAGTACTTC. The chain has TRBV7-6 and TRBJ2-7, with TRBD1 matching 8 bases. CDR3 length: 13 residues. The germline gives CDR1 SGHVS, CDR2 FNYEAQ. Trimming removed 1 base from V and 5 bases from J; junction bases left unmatched: 1. Full variable domain (rest looked up from reference TRBV7-6 and TRBJ2-7): GAGVSQSPRYKVTKRGQDVALRCDPISGHVSLYWYRQALGQGPEFLTYFNYEAQQDKSGLPNDRFSAERPEGSISTLTIQRTEQRDSAMYRCASSLDRGDEQYFGPGTRLTVT.

V is TRBV7-3 and J is TRBJ2-6; the D is unclear. V shed 5 bases and J shed 0 bases, with 11 bases lying between them. Germline CDR1 reads SGHTA; CDR2 reads FQGTGA. The CDR3 is 16 amino acids. CDR3 protein: CASSQPSGSGANVLTF. The CDR3 DNA reads as TGTGCCAGCAGCCAACCCTCAGGCTCTGGGGCCAACGTCCTGACTTTC. The complete variable domain, with remaining parts taken from reference TRBV7-3 and TRBJ2-6, reads GAGVSQTPSNKVTEKGKYVELRCDPISGHTALYWYRQSLGQGPEFLIYFQGTGAADDSGLPNDRFFAVRPEGSVSTLKIQRTERGDSAVYLCASSQPSGSGANVLTFGAGSRLTVL.

The rearrangement links TRBV6-5 to TRBJ1-5; D is ambiguous. Germline-derived CDR1 and CDR2 are MNHEY and SVGAGI. This CDR3 has 15 amino acids. V gave up 0 bases and J gave up 6 bases, with 12 bases separating them. CDR3: CASSYSRDIFQPQHF. The CDR3, as DNA: TGTGCCAGCAGTTACTCAAGAGACATATTTCAGCCCCAGCATTTT.

For the CDR3, the DNA is TGTGCCAGCAGTCCACGGGGGGAGTACCAAGAGACCCAGTACTTC. Protein sequence: CASSPRGEYQETQYF. V is TRBV28 and J is TRBJ2-5, with 7 bases aligning to TRBD2. J gave up 0 bases and V 5 bases, and 6 bases lay outside the gene matches. The CDR3 runs 15 residues. The V gene's germline CDR1 is MDHEN and CDR2 SYDVKM. The complete variable domain, with remaining parts taken from reference TRBV28 and TRBJ2-5, reads DVKVTQSSRYLVKRTGEKVFLECVQDMDHENMFWYRQDPGLGLRLIYFSYDVKMKEKGDIPEGYSVSREKKERFSLILESASTNQTSMYLCASSPRGEYQETQYFGPGTRLLVL.

The chain couples TRBV18 to TRBJ1-2; 11 bases match TRBD1. The germline CDR1 and CDR2 sequences are KGHSH and LQKENI. This CDR3 is built from 15 residues. Trimming cost V 6 bases and J 5 bases; bases outside gene matches: 8. CDR3 residues: CASSPGQGARYGYTF. The CDR3 DNA reads as TGTGCCAGCTCTCCCGGACAGGGGGCTCGGTATGGCTACACCTTC.

The chain joins TRBV11-2 to TRBJ2-1; 10 nucleotides line up with TRBD2. The CDR3 contains 15 residues. J gave up 7 bases and V 5 bases, and 8 bases lay outside the gene matches. The V gene's germline CDR1 is SGHAT and CDR2 FQNNGV. The CDR3 DNA reads TGTGCCAGCAGCCCCCGACTAGCGGGTCGGAATGAGCAGTTCTTC. Protein: CASSPRLAGRNEQFF.

The chain links TRBV28 to TRBJ1-6; possibly TRBD1 for D (5 bases). The CDR3 extends over 12 amino acids. Germline CDR1 MDHEN, CDR2 SYDVKM. The ends were cut back, 10 bases at V and 9 bases at J, with 13 bases in the middle. CDR3 DNA: TGTGCCACCTTAAGGGGCTCTTCACCCCTCCACTTT. Its protein product is CATLRGSSPLHF.

This clone occurred once. The chain combines TRBV19 with TRBJ2-4; D is ambiguous. Trimming took off 8 bases at V and 2 bases at J, with 7 bases between the two ends. The CDR3 covers 12 residues. Germline CDR1 and CDR2: LNHDA and SQIVND (reference sequence). The DNA of the CDR3 is TGTGCCAGTCGAGGAACCAAAAACATTCAGTACTTC. It codes for CASRGTKNIQYF.

The chain joins TRBV19 to TRBJ2-7; TRBD1 matches 7 bases. Germline V gene data show CDR1 as LNHDA and CDR2 as SQIVND (reference sequence). J lost 7 bases, V lost 3 bases, and 12 bases had no gene match. The CDR3 length is 15 residues. The CDR3 region has the DNA TGTGCCAGTAGTATGGCAGGGGGTGGTTACTGGGAGCAGTACTTC. It specifies CASSMAGGGYWEQYF. Full variable domain (remainder filled in from reference TRBV19 and TRBJ2-7): DGGITQSPKYLFRKEGQNVTLSCEQNLNHDAMYWYRQDPGQGLRLIYYSQIVNDFQKGDIAEGYSVSREKKESFPLTVTSAQKNPTAFYLCASSMAGGGYWEQYFGPGTRLTVT.

This chain uses TRBV5-1 with TRBJ2-1; 7 bases fit TRBD2. With 0 bases clipped from V and 10 bases from J, the junction kept 4 bases outside the gene matches. The CDR3 totals 13 residues. Per the germline V gene, CDR1 is SGHRS and CDR2 is YFSETQ. DNA of the CDR3: TGCGCCAGCAGCTTGGTTGGTAGCGGGGAGCAGTTCTTC. Its translation is CASSLVGSGEQFF.

V usage is TRBV5-1 and J usage is TRBJ1-6, with 8 nucleotides matching TRBD1. CDR1 and CDR2 (germline): SGHRS, YFSETQ. There are 15 residues in the CDR3. V lost 9 bases and J lost 9; bases outside the gene matches: 14. The CDR3 DNA reads TGCGCCACCAGACAGGGGCTCGACTCTGGTTCACCCCTCCACTTT. It specifies CATRQGLDSGSPLHF.

The V and J genes are TRBV18 and TRBJ2-4; TRBD1 aligns across 7 bases. The ends lost 5 bases at V and 11 bases at J; junction bases unmatched: 9. In germline, CDR1 is KGHSH, CDR2 LQKENI. The CDR3 is made up of 13 amino acids. The CDR3 nucleotides are TGTGCCAGCTCAGGAGATTCAGGGGGTTTTCAGTACTTC. Translated, it gives CASSGDSGGFQYF.

The rearrangement links TRBV5-8 to TRBJ2-5, with 7 bases aligning to TRBD1. Germline trimming cut 4 bases from V and 3 bases from J; bases unmatched to any gene: 6. Looked up from germline, CDR1 is SGHTS and CDR2 is YDEGEE. The CDR3 has 14 residues. CDR3 loop: CASSTRGMKETQYF. DNA for the CDR3: TGTGCCAGCAGCACCAGGGGGATGAAAGAGACCCAGTACTTC.

This clone occurred once. The chain has TRBV5-4 and TRBJ1-1; possibly TRBD1 for D (5 bases). CDR1 is SGHNT and CDR2 is YYREEE in the germline V gene (reference sequence). The CDR3 length is 13 residues. The V and J ends lost 4 bases and 1 base respectively, with 8 bases between them. The CDR3 nucleotides are TGTGCCAGCAGCCGGCAGGGGAACACTGAAGCTTTCTTT. This codes for CASSRQGNTEAFF.

The chain has TRBV5-1 and TRBJ2-5, with a tentative D call TRBD2 (5 bases). The V and J ends lost 2 bases and 2 bases respectively, with 19 bases between them. Per the germline V gene, CDR1 is SGHRS and CDR2 is YFSETQ. The CDR3 is made up of 17 amino acids. The CDR3 region has the DNA TGCGCCAGCAGCTTCCAACCACGGCCGGGAACGCAAGAGACCCAGTACTTC. Translation: CASSFQPRPGTQETQYF.

In DNA, the CDR3 is TGTGCCAGCAGCGTATTTAGGGGCACTGAAGCTTTCTTT. This gives the protein CASSVFRGTEAFF. The V call is TRBV9, the J call TRBJ1-1; D possibly corresponds to TRBD1 (5 bases). With 1 base removed from V and 4 bases from J, the gap between germline ends came to 8 bases. The CDR3 is 13 amino acids. The germline V gene has CDR1 SGDLS and CDR2 YYNGEE.

This sequence joins TRBV7-9 and TRBJ2-5; perhaps TRBD1 as D (6 bases). Trimming pared 3 bases from V and 4 bases from J, leaving 12 bases between. This CDR3 is 14 amino acids long. Germline V CDR1 and CDR2: SEHNR, FQNEAQ (reference sequence). In DNA form, the CDR3 reads TGTGCCAGCAGCTTTACAGGGTTGAGAGAGACCCAGTACTTC. It codes for CASSFTGLRETQYF.